The 20 T cell receptor beta chains listed next were all sequenced from one sample in a study of OX40 agonist ivuxolimab in advanced cancers. Measured with immunoSEQ multiplex PCR; TCRdb has only the in-frame clones, and not every one. The table shows 90,000 to 150,000 clones, with more than 80% occurring only once. The sequences come from CD4+ or CD8+ T cells sorted from blood, collected in a trial of the OX40 agonist ivuxolimab. These receptors were taken from an adult with an advanced solid tumor such as melanoma, head and neck, liver or kidney cancer.

This chain connects TRBV27 to TRBJ2-7; D remains ambiguous. CDR1 is MNHEY and CDR2 is SMNVEV in the germline V gene (reference sequence). Between the trimmed V and J ends, which lost 2 bases and 0 bases, there was a span of 11 bases. The CDR3 is 15 amino acids. The CDR3 loop is CASSLERSSSYEQYF. CDR3 nucleotides: TGTGCCAGCAGTTTAGAAAGGAGCAGCTCCTACGAGCAGTACTTC.

The J gene is TRBJ1-6, the V gene TRBV4-1; the D is unclear. CDR1 and CDR2 from the germline V gene are MGHRA and YSYEKL. This CDR3 is built from 15 residues. The V end lost 0 bases, the J end lost 6 bases, and 9 bases lay between the germline ends. The CDR3 reads CASSQDQRINSPLHF. The CDR3 nucleotides read TGCGCCAGCAGCCAAGATCAACGGATTAATTCACCCCTCCACTTT.

Note on this clone: The sample holds other DNA sequences that translate to the same CDR3. The chain carries TRBV7-9 and TRBJ2-5, with D hard to call. Germline CDR1 SEHNR, CDR2 FQNEAQ (reference sequence). Trimming removed 5 bases at V and 4 bases at J, with 5 bases between. The CDR3 is 11 amino acids. CDR3 sequence: CASSPLETQYF. CDR3 coding DNA: TGTGCCAGCAGCCCATTAGAGACCCAGTACTTC.

In regard to this clone: Distinct nucleotide sequences in the sample also encode this CDR3. J is TRBJ1-1 and V is TRBV30; no reliable D call. The V end was cut by 0 bases, the J end by 2 bases, with 7 bases between. Germline V gene lookup returns CDR1 GTSNPN and CDR2 SVGIG (reference sequence). This CDR3 contains 13 residues. The CDR3 loop is CAWSVQENTEAFF. The DNA of the CDR3 is TGTGCCTGGAGTGTACAAGAAAACACTGAAGCTTTCTTT.

The V call is TRBV5-4, the J call TRBJ1-1, with D possibly matching TRBD1 (5 bases). Germline V lookup: CDR1 SGHNT, CDR2 YYREEE (reference sequence). The CDR3 spans 13 residues. Trimming left V 4 bases short and J 4 bases short, with 11 bases between. DNA for the CDR3: TGTGCCAGCAGCCTTACGGGGGGCACTGAAGCTTTCTTT. Translation gives CASSLTGGTEAFF.

This clone occurred once. J is TRBJ1-2 and V is TRBV30; 12 nucleotides match TRBD1. The CDR3 has 15 residues. The V gene's germline CDR1 is GTSNPN and CDR2 SVGIG (reference sequence). The junction had 5 bases not matched to a gene; V was cut back by 2 bases and J by 4 bases. CDR3 residues: CAWSNRDRGLYGYTF. CDR3 coding DNA: TGTGCCTGGAGTAACCGGGACAGGGGGCTCTATGGCTACACCTTC.

The V call is TRBV5-6, the J call TRBJ2-3; D is ambiguous. Germline lookup yields CDR1 SGHDT and CDR2 YYEEEE. V was trimmed by 0 bases and J by 0 bases, leaving 14 bases between them. This CDR3 is built from 17 residues. The CDR3 nucleotides are TGTGCCAGCAGCTTGGATAGCTTTTTTACTAGCACAGATACGCAGTATTTT. Amino acids: CASSLDSFFTSTDTQYF.

The chain recombines TRBV5-4 with TRBJ2-1; 11 bases map to TRBD2. The CDR3 runs 16 residues. V gave up 0 bases and J gave up 4 bases; unmatched junction bases: 3. Germline CDR1 is SGHNT and CDR2 is YYREEE (reference sequence). CDR3 coding DNA: TGTGCCAGCAGCTTGGCAACTAGCGGGGGTTACAATGAGCAGTTCTTC. This codes for CASSLATSGGYNEQFF.

CDR3 DNA sequence: TGTGCCAGCAGCCCAACAGGGGGCGCTGGGGCCAACGTCCTGACTTTC. Its translation: CASSPTGGAGANVLTF. The J gene is TRBJ2-6, the V gene TRBV7-6; 9 nucleotides line up with TRBD1. Germline trimming cut 5 bases from V and 2 bases from J; bases unmatched to any gene: 4. In germline, CDR1 is SGHVS, CDR2 FNYEAQ. This CDR3 is built from 16 residues.

The genes are TRBV27 and TRBJ2-3; possibly TRBD2 for D (7 bases). There are 14 residues in the CDR3. Germline V gene lookup returns CDR1 MNHEY and CDR2 SMNVEV (reference sequence). The germline V and J ends were trimmed by 2 bases and 6 bases, with 12 bases remaining between them. The CDR3 DNA is TGTGCCAGCAGTTTAGCGGGGGCGGACGATACGCAGTATTTT. Protein sequence: CASSLAGADDTQYF.

This chain links TRBV6-5 with TRBJ1-2; TRBD1 might be the D (5 bases). Germline CDR1 and CDR2: MNHEY and SVGAGI. V dropped 5 bases and J dropped 0 bases, with 13 bases sitting between them. The CDR3 contains 15 residues. The CDR3 DNA sequence: TGTGCCAGCAGTAATCCAGGGTCAGCTAACTATGGCTACACCTTC. Protein sequence: CASSNPGSANYGYTF.

The J gene is TRBJ2-3, the V gene TRBV30; D ambiguous. The CDR3 runs 13 residues. V dropped 2 bases and J dropped 1 base, with 7 bases sitting between them. Germline lookup yields CDR1 GTSNPN and CDR2 SVGIG (reference sequence). CDR3 in amino acids: CAWSWRGTDTQYF. As DNA, the CDR3 is TGTGCCTGGAGTTGGCGCGGCACAGATACGCAGTATTTT.

The J gene is TRBJ2-6, the V gene TRBV5-4, with unresolved D. The CDR3 spans 15 residues. From germline, CDR1 is SGHNT and CDR2 YYREEE (reference sequence). The ends were cut back, 4 bases at V and 2 bases at J, with 10 bases in the middle. The CDR3 loop is CASSAAHPGANVLTF. DNA for the CDR3: TGTGCCAGCAGCGCAGCGCACCCTGGGGCCAACGTCCTGACTTTC. Complete variable domain (other parts from reference TRBV5-4 and TRBJ2-6): ETGVTQSPTHLIKTRGQQVTLRCSSQSGHNTVSWYQQALGQGPQFIFQYYREEENGRGNFPPRFSGLQFPNYSSELNVNALELDDSALYLCASSAAHPGANVLTFGAGSRLTVL.

This sequence joins TRBV27 and TRBJ1-3; 7 bases are shared with TRBD1. V was pared by 5 bases and J by 3 bases, with 7 bases of the junction left unmatched. The CDR3 length is 15 residues. CDR1 and CDR2 from the germline V gene are MNHEY and SMNVEV (reference sequence). The chain's CDR3 is CASSGTALGGNTIYF. CDR3 nucleotide sequence: TGTGCCAGCAGTGGGACAGCCTTGGGTGGAAACACCATATATTTT.

The chain carries TRBV5-1 and TRBJ1-1; no definite D call. Germline V gene sequence: CDR1 SGHRS, CDR2 YFSETQ. CDR3 size: 14 residues. Trimming removed 1 base from V and 3 bases from J, with 10 bases in between. The CDR3 bases are TGCGCCAGCAGCTTGAACGGAGGTTACACTGAAGCTTTCTTT. Protein product: CASSLNGGYTEAFF. Looking up the rest from reference TRBV5-1 and TRBJ1-1 gives the full variable domain: KAGVTQTPRYLIKTRGQQVTLSCSPISGHRSVSWYQQTPGQGLQFLFEYFSETQRNKGNFPGRFSGRQFSNSRSEMNVSTLELGDSALYLCASSLNGGYTEAFFGQGTRLTVV.

The table lists this clone with a few counts. This chain links TRBV20-1 with TRBJ1-4; maybe TRBD1 (5 bases). Germline CDR1 and CDR2: DFQATT and SNEGSKA (reference sequence). Trimming stripped 5 bases from V and 8 bases from J, with 9 bases between. This CDR3 contains 11 residues. The CDR3 loop is CSASGAEKLFF. The CDR3 nucleotides read TGCAGTGCTTCCGGGGCCGAAAAACTGTTTTTT.

This clone was recorded a few times. The chain joins TRBV11-2 to TRBJ2-5, with TRBD2 matching over 10 bases. V was pared by 5 bases and J by 5 bases, with 8 bases of the junction left unmatched. This CDR3 has 15 amino acids. Germline assignment: CDR1 SGHAT and CDR2 FQNNGV. CDR3 in amino acids: CASSPTATSGETQYF. CDR3 DNA: TGTGCCAGCAGCCCCACGGCGACTAGCGGGGAGACCCAGTACTTC.

The chain combines TRBV27 with TRBJ2-3; D is undetermined. V lost 2 bases and J 2 bases, leaving 8 bases between the germline ends. The CDR3 contains 14 residues. The germline gives CDR1 MNHEY, CDR2 SMNVEV (reference sequence). This CDR3 reads CASSLSRLTDTQYF. DNA of the CDR3: TGTGCCAGCAGTTTAAGCCGCCTCACAGATACGCAGTATTTT.

This clone was seen once. The rearrangement joins TRBV6-6 to TRBJ2-1, with a tentative D call TRBD1 (6 bases). The CDR3 totals 11 residues. With 8 bases removed from V and 5 bases from J, the gap between germline ends came to 7 bases. CDR1 is MNHNY, CDR2 SVGAGI, per germline (reference sequence). CDR3 loop: CASGGNNEQFF. In DNA form, the CDR3 reads TGTGCCAGCGGGGGCAACAATGAGCAGTTCTTC.

V gene TRBV21-1 combines with J gene TRBJ1-2. TRBV21-1 is an annotated pseudogene. The CDR3 runs to 14 residues. The CDR3 DNA sequence: TGTGCCAGCAGCTCCCGCGGAGGTAACTATGGCTACACCTTC. It encodes CASSSRGGNYGYTF.